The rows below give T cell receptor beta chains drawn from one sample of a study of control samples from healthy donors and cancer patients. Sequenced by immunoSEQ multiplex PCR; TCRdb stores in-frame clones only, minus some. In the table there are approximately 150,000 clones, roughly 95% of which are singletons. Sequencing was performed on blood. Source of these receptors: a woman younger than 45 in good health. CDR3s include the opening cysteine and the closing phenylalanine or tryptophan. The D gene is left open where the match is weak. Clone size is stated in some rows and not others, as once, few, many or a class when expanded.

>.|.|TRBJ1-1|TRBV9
CASSGLNTEAFF
TGTGCCAGCAGCGGATTGAACACTGAAGCTTTCTTT
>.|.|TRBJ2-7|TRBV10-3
CASLGTGAYEQYF
TGTGCCAGCCTAGGGACGGGAGCCTACGAGCAGTACTTC
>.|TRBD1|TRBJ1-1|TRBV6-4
CASRNSHRGFTEAFF
TGTGCCAGTCGGAATTCTCACAGGGGTTTCACTGAAGCTTTCTTT
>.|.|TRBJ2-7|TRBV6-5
CASSYAEGPEQYF
TGTGCCAGCAGTTACGCAGAGGGTCCCGAGCAGTACTTC
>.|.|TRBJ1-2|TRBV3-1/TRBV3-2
CASSQAGGYGYTF
TGTGCCAGCAGCCAAGCCGGGGGCTATGGCTACACCTTC
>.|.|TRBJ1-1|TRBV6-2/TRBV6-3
CASSYKGVQENTEAFF
TGTGCCAGCAGTTACAAAGGGGTACAGGAGAACACTGAAGCTTTCTTT
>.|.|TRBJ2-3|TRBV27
CASTTNYDGDTQYF
TGTGCCAGCACCACCAACTACGACGGAGATACGCAGTATTTT
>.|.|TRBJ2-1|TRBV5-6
CASSLLPSSYNEQFF
TGTGCCAGCAGCCTACTTCCGAGCTCCTACAATGAGCAGTTCTTC
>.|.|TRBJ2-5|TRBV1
CTSSQASFHYLDRGETQYF
TGCACCAGCAGCCAAGCAAGCTTTCATTACCTGGACAGGGGAGAGACCCAGTACTTC
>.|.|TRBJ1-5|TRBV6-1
CASSAGTEYSNQPQHF
TGTGCCAGCAGTGCCGGGACGGAGTATAGCAATCAGCCCCAGCATTTT
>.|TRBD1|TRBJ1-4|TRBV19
CASSTRDRAEKLFF
TGTGCCAGTAGTACCCGGGACAGGGCTGAAAAACTGTTTTTT
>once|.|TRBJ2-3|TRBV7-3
CASSLTGTPDTQYF
TGTGCCAGCAGCTTAACCGGGACCCCGGATACGCAGTATTTT
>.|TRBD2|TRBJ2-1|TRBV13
CASTTLGSGNDEQFF
TGTGCCAGCACCACCCTGGGCAGCGGGAACGATGAGCAGTTCTTC
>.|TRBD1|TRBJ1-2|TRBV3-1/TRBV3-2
CASRYRDRDIGYTF
TGTGCCAGCAGATACAGGGACAGGGATATCGGCTACACCTTC
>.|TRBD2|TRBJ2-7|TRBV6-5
CASSDSQGGFYEQYF
TGTGCCAGCAGCGACTCCCAGGGAGGGTTCTACGAGCAGTACTTC
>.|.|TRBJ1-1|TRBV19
CASSIGGYNTEAFF
TGTGCCAGTAGTATAGGAGGGTATAACACTGAAGCTTTCTTT
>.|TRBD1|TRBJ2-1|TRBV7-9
CASSFGQGGSYNEQFF
TGTGCCAGCAGCTTTGGACAGGGTGGCTCCTACAATGAGCAGTTCTTC
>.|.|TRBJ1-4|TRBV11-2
CASRKIRGTNEKLFF
TGTGCCAGCAGGAAGATCAGGGGAACTAATGAAAAACTGTTTTTT
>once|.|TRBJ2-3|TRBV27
CASRLTDTQYF
TGTGCCAGCAGACTCACAGATACGCAGTATTTT
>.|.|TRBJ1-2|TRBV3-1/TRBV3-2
CASSQDYGYTF
TGTGCCAGCAGCCAAGACTATGGCTACACCTTC
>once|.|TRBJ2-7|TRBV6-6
CASSYRRIYEQYF
TGTGCCAGCAGTTACAGGCGGATCTACGAGCAGTACTTC
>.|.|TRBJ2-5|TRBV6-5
CASRSGGGRETQYF
TGTGCCAGCAGGTCGGGCGGGGGCAGAGAGACCCAGTACTTC
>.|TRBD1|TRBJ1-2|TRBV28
CASSFPGQWVTGYTF
TGTGCCAGCAGTTTCCCGGGACAGTGGGTGACGGGCTACACCTTC
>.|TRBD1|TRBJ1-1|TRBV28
CASSFAGGLREAFF
TGTGCCAGCAGTTTCGCAGGGGGGCTAAGGGAAGCTTTCTTT
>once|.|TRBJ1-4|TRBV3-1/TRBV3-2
CAGAGDRQFNEKLFF
TGTGCCGGCGCAGGGGATAGACAGTTTAATGAAAAACTGTTTTTT
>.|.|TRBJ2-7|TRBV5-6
CASSFGRSEQYF
TGTGCCAGCAGCTTCGGCAGGAGTGAGCAGTACTTC
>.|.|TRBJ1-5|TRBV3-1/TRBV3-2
CASSHTTGNNQPQHF
TGTGCCAGCAGCCACACGACGGGGAACAATCAGCCCCAGCATTTT
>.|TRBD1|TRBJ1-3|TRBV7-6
CASSKGQGSGNTIYF
TGTGCCAGCAGCAAGGGACAGGGCTCTGGAAACACCATATATTTT
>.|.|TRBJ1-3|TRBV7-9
CASSLLSWRISGNTIYF
TGTGCCAGCAGCTTATTGTCTTGGCGGATCTCTGGAAACACCATATATTTT
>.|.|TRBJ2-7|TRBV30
CAWSATEPYEQYF
TGTGCCTGGAGTGCGACGGAGCCCTACGAGCAGTACTTC
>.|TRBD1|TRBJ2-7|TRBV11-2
CASSYTGTGDEQYF
TGTGCCAGCAGCTACACCGGGACAGGGGACGAGCAGTACTTC
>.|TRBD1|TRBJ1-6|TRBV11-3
CASSSGQGDNSPLHF
TGTGCCAGCAGCTCGGGACAGGGTGATAATTCACCCCTCCACTTT
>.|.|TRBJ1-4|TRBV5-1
CASSLFRGQGAATNEKLFF
TGCGCCAGCAGCTTGTTTCGGGGGCAAGGCGCCGCAACTAATGAAAAACTGTTTTTT
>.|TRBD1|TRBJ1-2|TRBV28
CASNTGGGYGYTF
TGTGCCAGCAATACAGGGGGCGGCTATGGCTACACCTTC
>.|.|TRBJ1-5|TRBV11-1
CASSQGSGSNQPQHF
TGTGCCAGCAGCCAAGGGTCAGGGAGCAATCAGCCCCAGCATTTT
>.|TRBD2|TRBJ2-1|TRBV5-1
CASSLGGLAPYNEQFF
TGCGCCAGCAGCTTGGGGGGACTAGCACCCTACAATGAGCAGTTCTTC
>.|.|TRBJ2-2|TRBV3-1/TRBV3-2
CASSRGDYTGELFF
TGTGCCAGCAGTCGAGGGGATTACACCGGGGAGCTGTTTTTT
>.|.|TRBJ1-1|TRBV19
CASSIVRVEGNTEAFF
TGTGCCAGTAGTATCGTAAGGGTTGAAGGGAACACTGAAGCTTTCTTT
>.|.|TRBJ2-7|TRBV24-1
CATSRGREGHEQYF
TGTGCCACCAGTCGGGGCAGGGAAGGCCACGAGCAGTACTTC
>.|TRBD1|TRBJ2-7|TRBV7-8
CASKVDPGQPLGEQYF
TGTGCCAGCAAGGTAGATCCGGGACAGCCATTGGGTGAGCAGTACTTC
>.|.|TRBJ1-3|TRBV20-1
CSANTENTIYF
TGCAGTGCTAATACAGAAAACACCATATATTTT
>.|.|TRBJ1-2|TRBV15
CATSLFGGYYGYTF
TGTGCCACCAGCCTTTTTGGGGGCTACTATGGCTACACCTTC
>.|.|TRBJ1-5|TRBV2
CASSAGLNQPQHF
TGTGCCAGCAGTGCTGGGTTAAATCAGCCCCAGCATTTT
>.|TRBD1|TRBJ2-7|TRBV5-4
CASSLWGQRTYEQYF
TGTGCCAGCAGCTTGTGGGGACAGAGGACCTACGAGCAGTACTTC
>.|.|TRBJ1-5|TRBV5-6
CASSLWGSQPQHF
TGTGCCAGCAGCTTGTGGGGTAGTCAGCCCCAGCATTTT
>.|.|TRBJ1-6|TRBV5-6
CASSFRGITNSPLHF
TGTGCCAGCAGCTTTAGGGGAATAACGAATTCACCCCTCCACTTT
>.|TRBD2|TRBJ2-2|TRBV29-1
CSVEESGASTGELFF
TGCAGCGTTGAAGAAAGCGGGGCGAGCACCGGGGAGCTGTTTTTT
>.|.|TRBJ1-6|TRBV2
CASGVHRSPLHF
TGTGCCAGCGGGGTACACCGTTCACCCCTCCACTTT
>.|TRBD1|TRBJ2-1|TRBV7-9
CASSPRTGANEQFF
TGTGCCAGCAGCCCGCGGACAGGGGCCAATGAGCAGTTCTTC
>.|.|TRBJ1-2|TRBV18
CASSLDNNGQRGYTF
TGTGCCAGCTCACTCGACAACAACGGGCAGAGGGGCTACACCTTC
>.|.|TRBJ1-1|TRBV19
CASSIQGRMAEAFF
TGTGCCAGTAGTATACAGGGTAGAATGGCTGAAGCTTTCTTT
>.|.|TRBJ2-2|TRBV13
CASSLGLMSTGELFF
TGTGCCAGCAGCTTGGGGTTAATGTCCACCGGGGAGCTGTTTTTT
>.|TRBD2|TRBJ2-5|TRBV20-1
CSASGTSGGITETQYF
TGCAGTGCTAGTGGGACTAGCGGGGGAATTACGGAGACCCAGTACTTC
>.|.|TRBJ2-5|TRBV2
CASGPGAGKTQYF
TGTGCCAGCGGCCCGGGGGCCGGGAAGACCCAGTACTTC
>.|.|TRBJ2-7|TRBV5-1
CASSSTRSSYEQYF
TGCGCCAGCAGCTCGACACGGAGCTCCTACGAGCAGTACTTC
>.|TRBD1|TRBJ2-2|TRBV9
CASSPGTGNTGELFF
TGTGCCAGCAGCCCCGGGACAGGGAACACCGGGGAGCTGTTTTTT
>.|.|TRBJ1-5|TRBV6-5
CASSSRRVEVNQPQHF
TGTGCCAGCAGTTCACGCCGGGTGGAGGTTAATCAGCCCCAGCATTTT
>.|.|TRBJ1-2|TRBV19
CASSTLLGGNYGYTF
TGTGCCAGTAGTACGCTCTTAGGGGGAAACTATGGCTACACCTTC